This TCR beta chain was sequenced during a study of shared clonotypes between healthy human individuals. This CDR3 region has 8 residues. Per germline, CDR1 SEHNR and CDR2 FQNEAQ (reference sequence). Clones were sequenced by immunoSEQ multiplex PCR, and TCRdb holds only the in-frame ones, with some missing. The sample yields some 580,000 clones, almost 97% seen once. V gene TRBV7-9 combines with J gene TRBJ2-1, with 7 bases that match TRBD2. This receptor was taken from a woman aged 25-40 years in good health. Sample: naive CD4+ T cells sorted from blood. Subset noted: CD45RA+ positively selected. The CDR3 DNA sequence: TGTGCAGGCGGGAGAGATTTCTTC. The encoded protein is CAGGRDFF.